Listed below are T cell receptor beta chains from one sample, sequenced in a study of blood T cell repertoires in COVID-19. Only in-frame clones appear in the TCRdb table, and some are missing; sequencing was by immunoSEQ multiplex PCR. The table includes around 95,000 clones, about 77% detected once. The sample comprised peripheral blood. The receptor set was obtained from a woman aged 70-85 years with acute or convalescent COVID-19. Each CDR3 is given with its conserved first and last residue. A D gene is named only where the DNA matches it firmly. A clone size is listed for some rows: how often the clone was seen (once, few, many), or a class if it is expanded.

size: .
J: TRBJ2-5
D: .
V: TRBV7-3
DNA: TGTGCCGGCGGGCCCGGGAGAGAGAGAGAGACCCAGTACTTC
CDR3: CAGGPGRERETQYF

size: few
J: TRBJ1-1
D: .
V: TRBV6-5
DNA: TGTGCCAGCACACGCCAGGGGAGAACTGAAGCTTTCTTT
CDR3: CASTRQGRTEAFF

size: once
J: TRBJ1-2
D: TRBD1
V: TRBV30
DNA: TGTGCCTGGAGTGGTGTCGGTGGACAGGGGATGGATGGCTACACCTTC
CDR3: CAWSGVGGQGMDGYTF

size: .
J: TRBJ2-2
D: TRBD2
V: TRBV9
DNA: TGTGCCAGCAGCGTAGCCCTGGAGCGGGGGGGCACCGGGGAGCTGTTTTTT
CDR3: CASSVALERGGTGELFF

size: .
J: TRBJ2-5
D: .
V: TRBV12-3/TRBV12-4
DNA: TGTGCCAGCGGACAACTACCGGCCCAGTACTTC
CDR3: CASGQLPAQYF

size: .
J: TRBJ2-6
D: .
V: TRBV10-3
DNA: TGTGCCATCATCCCTGAGGTTGGGTCCTCTGGGGCCAACGTCCTGACTTTC
CDR3: CAIIPEVGSSGANVLTF

size: .
J: TRBJ1-2
D: TRBD1
V: TRBV19
DNA: TGTGCCAGTACCGACTCGGGACAGGGCAGGGGCTACACCTTC
CDR3: CASTDSGQGRGYTF

size: .
J: TRBJ2-3
D: .
V: TRBV24-1
DNA: TGTGCCACCAGTGAAGCAGGGGGGACCACAGATACGCAGTATTTT
CDR3: CATSEAGGTTDTQYF

size: .
J: TRBJ2-6
D: TRBD1
V: TRBV5-1
DNA: TGCGCCAGCAGCTTGGACAGGGGGCTCCCTGGGGCCAACGTCCTGACTTTC
CDR3: CASSLDRGLPGANVLTF

size: .
J: TRBJ1-4
D: .
V: TRBV30
DNA: TGTGCCCGGTCGGGGGGCTCGGCTGAAAAACTGTTTTTT
CDR3: CARSGGSAEKLFF

size: once
J: TRBJ2-7
D: .
V: TRBV7-6
DNA: TGTGCCAGCAGCTCGAGCTCCTACGAGCAGTACTTC
CDR3: CASSSSSYEQYF

size: .
J: TRBJ2-1
D: TRBD2
V: TRBV5-5
DNA: TGTGCCAGCAGCTTGCTAGCGGGGGGGACCAGCTCCTACAATGAGCAGTTCTTC
CDR3: CASSLLAGGTSSYNEQFF

size: .
J: TRBJ1-1
D: .
V: TRBV5-6
DNA: TGTGCCAGCAGACAGGGCCACACTGAAGCTTTCTTT
CDR3: CASRQGHTEAFF

size: .
J: TRBJ1-2
D: TRBD1
V: TRBV7-9
DNA: TGTGCCAGCAGCTTAGGGAGGACAGGGGCCGCCGGCGGGTATGGCTACACCTTC
CDR3: CASSLGRTGAAGGYGYTF

size: few
J: TRBJ1-6
D: .
V: TRBV2
DNA: TGTGCCAGCATCTCTCGGGCGGGCGCCTATAATTCACCCCTCCACTTT
CDR3: CASISRAGAYNSPLHF

size: .
J: TRBJ1-2
D: .
V: TRBV11-3
DNA: TGTGCCAGCAGCGCACCGGGAAAGGGCTATGGCTACACCTTC
CDR3: CASSAPGKGYGYTF

size: .
J: TRBJ1-4
D: .
V: TRBV11-2
DNA: TGTGCCAGCAGCTTAGGGGCCCAGGGGAGGGGCGAAAAACTGTTTTTT
CDR3: CASSLGAQGRGEKLFF

size: .
J: TRBJ1-1
D: .
V: TRBV20-1
DNA: TGCAGTGCTAGAGATGCGACGGGAGCTTTCTTT
CDR3: CSARDATGAFF

size: .
J: TRBJ1-2
D: TRBD1
V: TRBV12-5
DNA: TGTGCTAGTGGTATTTCACAGGACAGGGCACGGGGTGGCTACACCTTC
CDR3: CASGISQDRARGGYTF

size: few
J: TRBJ2-5
D: TRBD1
V: TRBV7-9
DNA: TGTGCCAGCAGTTCGGACAGGGGCGAGACCCAGTACTTC
CDR3: CASSSDRGETQYF

size: many
J: TRBJ1-1
D: .
V: TRBV3-1/TRBV3-2
DNA: TGTGCCAGCAGCATACCGGGACTGGGAGGGGGTGCGACTGAAGCTTTCTTT
CDR3: CASSIPGLGGGATEAFF

size: .
J: TRBJ1-4
D: .
V: TRBV19
DNA: TGTGCCAGTAGCGGACAGAGAACCGTTCAAGGGGAAAAACTGTTTTTT
CDR3: CASSGQRTVQGEKLFF

size: .
J: TRBJ2-7
D: .
V: TRBV6-6
DNA: TGTGCCAGCAGTTTGTCAGGGGTCTCCTACGAGCAGTACTTC
CDR3: CASSLSGVSYEQYF

size: .
J: TRBJ1-2
D: TRBD1
V: TRBV4-2
DNA: TGTGCCAGCAGCCCCGGAGGATGGGACAGATTAAACTATGGCTACACCTTC
CDR3: CASSPGGWDRLNYGYTF

size: .
J: TRBJ1-1
D: .
V: TRBV6-5
DNA: TGTGCCAGCAGCCGGTTTTCGTCGAACACTGAAGCTTTCTTT
CDR3: CASSRFSSNTEAFF

size: .
J: TRBJ2-1
D: TRBD2
V: TRBV19
DNA: TGTGCCAGTAGCCAACTAGCGGGGAAGGATGAGCAGTTCTTC
CDR3: CASSQLAGKDEQFF

size: .
J: TRBJ2-5
D: TRBD2
V: TRBV5-1
DNA: TGCGCCAGCAGTTTAGCCGGGACTAGCGGTCAAGAGACCCAGTACTTC
CDR3: CASSLAGTSGQETQYF

size: once
J: TRBJ1-3
D: .
V: TRBV5-1
DNA: TGCGCCAGCAGTTTCGACAGCTACTCTGGAAACACCATATATTTT
CDR3: CASSFDSYSGNTIYF

size: .
J: TRBJ1-5
D: TRBD1
V: TRBV4-1
DNA: TGCGCCAGCAGCCGAGGACAGGGGAATCAGCCCCAGCATTTT
CDR3: CASSRGQGNQPQHF

size: .
J: TRBJ1-5
D: .
V: TRBV4-2
DNA: TGTGCCAGCAGCCTGGACGGGGATCAGCCCCAGCATTTT
CDR3: CASSLDGDQPQHF

size: .
J: TRBJ2-3
D: TRBD2
V: TRBV30
DNA: TGTGCCTGGAGTGTAGGGGCTAGCGGGGGGTTAGATACGCAGTATTTT
CDR3: CAWSVGASGGLDTQYF

size: .
J: TRBJ2-5
D: TRBD2
V: TRBV5-4
DNA: TGTGCCAGCAGCTCGCCCTTTCTGACTAGCGGGGCCCAAGAGACCCAGTACTTC
CDR3: CASSSPFLTSGAQETQYF

size: .
J: TRBJ1-1
D: .
V: TRBV6-1
DNA: TGTGCCAGCAGCGGGTCAGAGAGCACTGAAGCTTTCTTT
CDR3: CASSGSESTEAFF

size: .
J: TRBJ2-5
D: .
V: TRBV19
DNA: TGTGCCAGTAGTCCTGGGGGCCGAGAGACCCAGTACTTC
CDR3: CASSPGGRETQYF

size: .
J: TRBJ1-2
D: TRBD1
V: TRBV19
DNA: TGTGCCAGTAGTACGATGAAGGGGGCTAGAGCCTCTAGGTATGGCTACACCTTC
CDR3: CASSTMKGARASRYGYTF

size: .
J: TRBJ2-1
D: TRBD2
V: TRBV5-1
DNA: TGCGCCAGCAGCTTGGGGCCGGGACTAGCGGGGGGCCTTACCTACAATGAGCAGTTCTTC
CDR3: CASSLGPGLAGGLTYNEQFF

size: .
J: TRBJ2-5
D: TRBD1
V: TRBV7-2
DNA: TGTGCCAGCAGCGACCGGGACAGGGTACAAGAGACCCAGTACTTC
CDR3: CASSDRDRVQETQYF

size: .
J: TRBJ1-1
D: .
V: TRBV10-3
DNA: TGTGCCATCAGTGACAGGGGTGGCACTGAAGCTTTCTTT
CDR3: CAISDRGGTEAFF

size: few
J: TRBJ2-1
D: .
V: TRBV12-5
DNA: TGTGCTAGTGGTTTGGCGACATACAGGGACAATGAGCAGTTCTTC
CDR3: CASGLATYRDNEQFF

size: .
J: TRBJ2-5
D: .
V: TRBV6-5
DNA: TGTGCCAGCACCCTTAGCAGGGCTCAAGAGACCCAGTACTTC
CDR3: CASTLSRAQETQYF

size: .
J: TRBJ1-1
D: .
V: TRBV30
DNA: TGTGCCTGGAGTGGGGCATTTCAAGCTTTCTTT
CDR3: CAWSGAFQAFF

size: .
J: TRBJ1-3
D: .
V: TRBV6-6
DNA: TGTGCCAGCAGTTACTCGAAGACTTCGAGAAACACCATATATTTT
CDR3: CASSYSKTSRNTIYF

size: .
J: TRBJ1-2
D: TRBD1
V: TRBV10-3
DNA: TGTGCCATCGGGGGGACAGGGTACTATGGCTACACCTTC
CDR3: CAIGGTGYYGYTF

size: .
J: TRBJ1-2
D: .
V: TRBV7-2
DNA: TGTGCCAGCAGCTTCGGGTCTGGCTACACCTTC
CDR3: CASSFGSGYTF

size: .
J: TRBJ2-3
D: TRBD1
V: TRBV6-2/TRBV6-3
DNA: TGTGCCAGCAGCCGGGACAGGCTGGGAGACACAGATACGCAGTATTTT
CDR3: CASSRDRLGDTDTQYF

size: .
J: TRBJ1-6
D: .
V: TRBV5-4
DNA: TGTGCCAGCAGCTTGGACAACAGGGACAATTCACCCCTCCACTTT
CDR3: CASSLDNRDNSPLHF

size: .
J: TRBJ1-2
D: .
V: TRBV4-1
DNA: TGCGCCAGCAGCCAGGGGGCGACCCGAGGGTATGGCTACACCTTC
CDR3: CASSQGATRGYGYTF

size: .
J: TRBJ1-3
D: .
V: TRBV2
DNA: TGTGCCAGCAGTGACAGAAACAGGGCCGACTCTGGAAACACCATATATTTT
CDR3: CASSDRNRADSGNTIYF

size: .
J: TRBJ1-2
D: .
V: TRBV27
DNA: TGTGCCAGCAGTCCCCGACAGGCCCCGTATGGCTACACCTTC
CDR3: CASSPRQAPYGYTF

size: .
J: TRBJ1-1
D: .
V: TRBV11-2
DNA: TGTGCCAGCAGCAGAGCGGGAACAGGGCCCACTGAAGCTTTCTTT
CDR3: CASSRAGTGPTEAFF

size: once
J: TRBJ1-1
D: .
V: TRBV29-1
DNA: TGCAGCGTTGGTGAGGTGGGGAACACTGAAGCTTTCTTT
CDR3: CSVGEVGNTEAFF

size: .
J: TRBJ2-7
D: .
V: TRBV5-4
DNA: TGTGCCAGCAGCTTGGACGGGGTAAATTACGAGCAGTACTTC
CDR3: CASSLDGVNYEQYF

size: .
J: TRBJ2-5
D: .
V: TRBV5-8
DNA: TGTGCCAGCGTACACTACGGGGGAGAGACCCAGTACTTC
CDR3: CASVHYGGETQYF